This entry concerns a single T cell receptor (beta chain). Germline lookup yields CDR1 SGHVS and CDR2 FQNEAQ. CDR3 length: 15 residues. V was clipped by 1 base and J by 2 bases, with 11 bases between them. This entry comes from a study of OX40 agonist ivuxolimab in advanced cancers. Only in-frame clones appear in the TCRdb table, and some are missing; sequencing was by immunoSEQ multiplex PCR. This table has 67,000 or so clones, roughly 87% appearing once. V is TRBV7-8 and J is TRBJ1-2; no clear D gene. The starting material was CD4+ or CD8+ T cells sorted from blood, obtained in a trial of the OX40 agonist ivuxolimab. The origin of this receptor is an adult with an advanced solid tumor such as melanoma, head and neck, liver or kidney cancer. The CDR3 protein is CASSLEGGPNYGYTF. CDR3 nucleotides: TGTGCCAGCAGCTTAGAAGGTGGTCCCAACTATGGCTACACCTTC.